In its sample, the clone carrying this T cell receptor beta chain was seen many times. Its matching antigen is unknown. The data were taken from a study of neurological immune-mediated disorders. Study-level results: While HTLV-1-associated myelopathy showed the greatest TCR clonal expansion, multiple sclerosis showed the least, falling below healthy controls.

A 10-nucleotide random UMI tagged transcripts in template-switch 5'RACE cDNA synthesis. TCRdb redid the calling of the 5' RACE reads with MiXCR, one entry per CDR3 protein. The table lists about 77,000 distinct CDR3 sequences, about 9.4% of them singletons. Per the germline V gene, CDR1 is SGHRS and CDR2 is YFSETQ. The CDR3 spans 16 residues. V lost 4 bases, J lost 0 bases, and 4 bases stayed unmatched. The sequence was collected from a man aged 45 to 65 in good health. The chain couples TRBV5-1 to TRBJ2-6, with TRBD1 identical over 7 bases. Sequenced material: PBMCs. CDR3 sequence (DNA): TGCGCCAGCAGCCCGGGACAGCACTCTGGGGCCAACGTCCTGACTTTC. Its protein product is CASSPGQHSGANVLTF.